This T cell receptor (beta chain) was recovered during a study of STAT3 mutations in large granular lymphocyte leukemia. About the study: Canonical activating STAT3 mutations were detected in roughly half of the longitudinally sequenced T-LGLL patients. 40% of treated T-LGLL patients showed hematologic response to immunosuppression.

Germline V gene sequence: CDR1 DFQATT, CDR2 SNEGSKA (reference sequence). This CDR3 is built from 9 residues. The assay was immunoSEQ multiplex PCR, and TCRdb's table has in-frame clones only and misses some. The profile shows 15,000 to 19,000 clones, 80% to 95% of them singletons. For this clone: Its antigen is not known.

Regarding the study as a whole: At least one immunodominant TCR beta clonotype appeared in every T-cell large granular lymphocyte leukemia patient.

V gene TRBV20-1 combines with J gene TRBJ1-1; D is uncertain. The receptor comes from a woman aged 45 to 65 with T-cell large granular lymphocyte leukemia. Some clones in this sample may be carry-over from other donors' samples. The sequencing sample was made of peripheral blood mononuclear cells. CDR3 in amino acids: CSPNTEAFF. The CDR3 DNA reads TGCAGCCCGAACACTGAAGCTTTCTTT.